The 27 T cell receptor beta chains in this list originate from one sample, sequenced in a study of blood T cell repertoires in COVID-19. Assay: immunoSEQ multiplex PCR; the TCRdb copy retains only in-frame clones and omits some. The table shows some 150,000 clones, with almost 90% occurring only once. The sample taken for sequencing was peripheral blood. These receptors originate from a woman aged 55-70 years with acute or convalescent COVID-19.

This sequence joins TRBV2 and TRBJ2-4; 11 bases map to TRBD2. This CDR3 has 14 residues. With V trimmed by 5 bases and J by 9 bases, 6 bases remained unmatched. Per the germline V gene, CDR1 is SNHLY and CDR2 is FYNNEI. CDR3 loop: CASSRLAGIVIQYF. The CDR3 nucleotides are TGTGCCAGCAGTAGACTAGCGGGGATCGTCATTCAGTACTTC.

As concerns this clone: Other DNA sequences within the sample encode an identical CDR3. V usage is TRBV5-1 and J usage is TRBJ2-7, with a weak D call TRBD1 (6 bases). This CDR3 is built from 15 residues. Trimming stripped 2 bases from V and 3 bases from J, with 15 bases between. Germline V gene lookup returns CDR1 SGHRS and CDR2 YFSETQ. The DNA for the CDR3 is TGCGCCAGCAGCTTACAGGGTGCTTCGAGCTACGAGCAGTACTTC. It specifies CASSLQGASSYEQYF. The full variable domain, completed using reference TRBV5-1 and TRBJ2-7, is KAGVTQTPRYLIKTRGQQVTLSCSPISGHRSVSWYQQTPGQGLQFLFEYFSETQRNKGNFPGRFSGRQFSNSRSEMNVSTLELGDSALYLCASSLQGASSYEQYFGPGTRLTVT.

The CDR3 protein is CASSLGTGGSNQPQHF. CDR3 DNA: TGTGCCAGCAGCCTCGGGACAGGGGGTAGCAATCAGCCCCAGCATTTT. This chain links TRBV6-2 or TRBV6-3 with TRBJ1-5; 11 positions match TRBD1. The CDR3 extends over 16 amino acids. Unmatched junction bases numbered 4, after V lost 6 bases and J lost 0 bases. CDR1 and CDR2 from the germline V gene are MNHEY and SVGEGT.

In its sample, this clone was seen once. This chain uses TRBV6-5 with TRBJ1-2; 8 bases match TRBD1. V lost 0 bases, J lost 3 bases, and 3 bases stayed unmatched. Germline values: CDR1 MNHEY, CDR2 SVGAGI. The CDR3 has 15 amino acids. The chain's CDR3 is CASSYSDRAYYGYTF. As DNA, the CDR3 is TGTGCCAGCAGTTACTCGGACAGGGCGTACTATGGCTACACCTTC.

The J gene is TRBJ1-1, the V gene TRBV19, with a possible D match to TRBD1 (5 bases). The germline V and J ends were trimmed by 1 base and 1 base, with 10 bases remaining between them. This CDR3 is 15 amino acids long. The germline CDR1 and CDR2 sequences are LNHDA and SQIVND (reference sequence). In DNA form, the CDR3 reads TGTGCCAGTAGTATAGCTAGGACATCGAACACTGAAGCTTTCTTT. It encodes CASSIARTSNTEAFF.

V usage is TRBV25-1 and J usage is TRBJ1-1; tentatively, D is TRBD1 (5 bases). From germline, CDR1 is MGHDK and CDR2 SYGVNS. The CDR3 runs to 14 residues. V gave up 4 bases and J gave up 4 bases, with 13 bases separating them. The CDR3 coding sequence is TGTGCCAGCAGTGCCTGGGGGAGGGTCACTGAAGCTTTCTTT. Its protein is CASSAWGRVTEAFF.

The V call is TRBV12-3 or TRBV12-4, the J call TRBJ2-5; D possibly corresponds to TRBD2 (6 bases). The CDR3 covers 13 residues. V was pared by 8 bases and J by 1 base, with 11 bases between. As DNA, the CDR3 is TGTGCCAGCGTGGGGCGGGGCCAAGAGACCCAGTACTTC. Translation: CASVGRGQETQYF.

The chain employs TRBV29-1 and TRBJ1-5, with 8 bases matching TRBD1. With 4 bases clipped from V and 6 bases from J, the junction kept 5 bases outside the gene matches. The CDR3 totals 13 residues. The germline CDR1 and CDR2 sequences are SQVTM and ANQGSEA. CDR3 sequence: CSVAGGSGQPQHF. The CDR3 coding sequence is TGCAGCGTTGCAGGGGGCTCGGGTCAGCCCCAGCATTTT.

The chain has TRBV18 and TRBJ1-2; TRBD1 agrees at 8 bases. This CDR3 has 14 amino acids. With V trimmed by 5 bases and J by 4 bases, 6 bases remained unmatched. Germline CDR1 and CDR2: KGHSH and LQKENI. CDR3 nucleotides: TGTGCCAGCTCAATTCAGGGGGCGAGCTATGGCTACACCTTC. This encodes CASSIQGASYGYTF.

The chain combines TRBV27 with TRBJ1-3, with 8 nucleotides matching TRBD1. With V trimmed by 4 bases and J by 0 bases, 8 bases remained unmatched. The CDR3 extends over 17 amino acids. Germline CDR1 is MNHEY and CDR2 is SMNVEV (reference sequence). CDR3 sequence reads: CASSSLDRALSGNTIYF. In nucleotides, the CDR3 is TGTGCCAGCAGTTCGCTGGACAGGGCCCTCTCTGGAAACACCATATATTTT.

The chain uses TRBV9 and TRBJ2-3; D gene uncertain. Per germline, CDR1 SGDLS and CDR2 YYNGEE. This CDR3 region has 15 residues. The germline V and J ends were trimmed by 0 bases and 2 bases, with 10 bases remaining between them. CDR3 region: CASSVAALYTDTQYF. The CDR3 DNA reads TGTGCCAGCAGCGTAGCTGCACTATACACAGATACGCAGTATTTT.

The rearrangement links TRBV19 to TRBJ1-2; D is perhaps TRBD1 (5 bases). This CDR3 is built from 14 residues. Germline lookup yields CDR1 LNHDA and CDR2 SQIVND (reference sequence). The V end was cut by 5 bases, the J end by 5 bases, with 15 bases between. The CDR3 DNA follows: TGTGCCAGTAGTCCCCCGAGTAGGGGATATGGCTACACCTTC. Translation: CASSPPSRGYGYTF.

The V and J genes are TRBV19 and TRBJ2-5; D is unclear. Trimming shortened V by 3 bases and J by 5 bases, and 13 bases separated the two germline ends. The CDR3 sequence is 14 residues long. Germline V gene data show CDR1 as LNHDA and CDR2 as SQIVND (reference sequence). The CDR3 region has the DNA TGTGCCAGTAGTATTTCGTCGACCAGGGAGACCCAGTACTTC. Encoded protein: CASSISSTRETQYF.

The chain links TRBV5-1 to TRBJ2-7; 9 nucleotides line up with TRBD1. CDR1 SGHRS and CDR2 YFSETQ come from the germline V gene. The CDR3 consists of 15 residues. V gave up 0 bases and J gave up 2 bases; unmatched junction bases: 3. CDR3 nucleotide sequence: TGCGCCAGCAGCTTGGGGACAGGGGCAACCTACGAGCAGTACTTC. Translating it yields CASSLGTGATYEQYF.

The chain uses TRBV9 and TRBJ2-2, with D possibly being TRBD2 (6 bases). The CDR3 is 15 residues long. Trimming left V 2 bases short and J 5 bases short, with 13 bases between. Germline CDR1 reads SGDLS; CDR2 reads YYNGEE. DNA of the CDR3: TGTGCCAGCAGCGTCGGGGCGGGGAGGACCGGGGAGCTGTTTTTT. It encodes CASSVGAGRTGELFF.

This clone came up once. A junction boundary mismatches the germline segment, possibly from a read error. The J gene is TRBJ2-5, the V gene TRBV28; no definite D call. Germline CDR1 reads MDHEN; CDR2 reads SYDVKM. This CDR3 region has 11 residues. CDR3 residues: CASSSRETQYF. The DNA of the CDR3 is TGTGCTAGCAGTTCGCGAGAGACCCAGTACTTC.

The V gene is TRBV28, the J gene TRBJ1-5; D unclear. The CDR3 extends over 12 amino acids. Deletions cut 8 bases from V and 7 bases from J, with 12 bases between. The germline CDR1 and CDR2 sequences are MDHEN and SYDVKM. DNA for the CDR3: TGTGCCAGCGTTCGGGAGCTCCAGCCCCAGCATTTT. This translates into CASVRELQPQHF.

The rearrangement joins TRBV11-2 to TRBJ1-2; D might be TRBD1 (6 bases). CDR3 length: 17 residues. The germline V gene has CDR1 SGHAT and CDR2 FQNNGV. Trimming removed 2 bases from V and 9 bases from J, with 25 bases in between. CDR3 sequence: CASSLSAGGGHLASYTF. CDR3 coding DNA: TGTGCCAGCAGCTTATCGGCAGGCGGGGGGCATCTGGCGAGCTACACCTTC.

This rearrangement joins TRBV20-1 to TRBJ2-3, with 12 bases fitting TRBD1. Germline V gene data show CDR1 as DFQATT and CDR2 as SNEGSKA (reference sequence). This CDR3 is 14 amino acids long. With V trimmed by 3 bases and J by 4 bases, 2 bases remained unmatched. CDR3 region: CSASGTGGADTQYF. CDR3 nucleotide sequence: TGCAGTGCTAGTGGGACAGGGGGCGCAGATACGCAGTATTTT.

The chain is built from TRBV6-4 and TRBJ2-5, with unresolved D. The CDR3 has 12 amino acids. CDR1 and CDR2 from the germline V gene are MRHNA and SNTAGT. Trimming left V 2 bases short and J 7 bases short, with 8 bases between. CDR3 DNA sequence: TGTGCCAGCAGTGACATGTCGGGGACCCAGTACTTC. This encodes CASSDMSGTQYF.

CDR3: CASTPGGGEQFF. CDR3 coding DNA: TGTGCCAGCACCCCGGGGGGCGGTGAGCAGTTCTTC. The V gene is TRBV6-5, the J gene TRBJ2-1, with a possible D match to TRBD2 (7 bases). The CDR3 has 12 residues. V lost 7 bases to trimming and J lost 9 bases, with 13 bases between them. From germline, CDR1 is MNHEY and CDR2 SVGAGI.

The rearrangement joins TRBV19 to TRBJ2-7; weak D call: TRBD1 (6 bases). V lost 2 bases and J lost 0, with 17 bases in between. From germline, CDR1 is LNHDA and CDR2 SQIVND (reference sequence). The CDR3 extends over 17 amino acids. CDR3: CASSIRSGGWSSYEQYF. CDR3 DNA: TGTGCCAGTAGTATAAGGTCTGGGGGCTGGAGCTCCTACGAGCAGTACTTC.

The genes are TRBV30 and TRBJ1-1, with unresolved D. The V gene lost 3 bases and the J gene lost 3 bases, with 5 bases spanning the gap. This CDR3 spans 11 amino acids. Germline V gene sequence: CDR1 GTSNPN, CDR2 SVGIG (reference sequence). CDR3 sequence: CAWRRDTEAFF. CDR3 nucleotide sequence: TGTGCCTGGAGGCGGGACACTGAAGCTTTCTTT.

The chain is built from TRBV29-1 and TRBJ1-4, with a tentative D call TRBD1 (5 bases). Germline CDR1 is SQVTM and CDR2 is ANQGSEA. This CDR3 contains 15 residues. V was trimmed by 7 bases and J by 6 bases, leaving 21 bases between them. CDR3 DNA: TGCAGCGCCCGGGGGATTTTTCAGGGCTATGAAAAACTGTTTTTT. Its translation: CSARGIFQGYEKLFF.

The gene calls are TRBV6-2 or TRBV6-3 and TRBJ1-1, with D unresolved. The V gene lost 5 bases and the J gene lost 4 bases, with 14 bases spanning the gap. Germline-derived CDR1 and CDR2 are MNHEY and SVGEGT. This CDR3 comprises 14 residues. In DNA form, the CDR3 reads TGTGCCAGCAGTAGTATCTCGGGGTCCACTGAAGCTTTCTTT. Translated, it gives CASSSISGSTEAFF.

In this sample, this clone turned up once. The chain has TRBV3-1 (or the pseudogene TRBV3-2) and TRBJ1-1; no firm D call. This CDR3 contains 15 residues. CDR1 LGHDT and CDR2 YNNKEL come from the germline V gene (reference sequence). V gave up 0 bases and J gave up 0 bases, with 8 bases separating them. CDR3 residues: CASSQEAGLNTEAFF. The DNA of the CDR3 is TGTGCCAGCAGCCAAGAAGCAGGATTGAACACTGAAGCTTTCTTT.

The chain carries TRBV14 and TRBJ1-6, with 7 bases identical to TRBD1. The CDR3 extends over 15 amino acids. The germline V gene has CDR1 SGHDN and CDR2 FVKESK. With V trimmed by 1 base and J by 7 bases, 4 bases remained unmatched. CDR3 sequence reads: CASSQATGENSPLHF. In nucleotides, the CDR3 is TGTGCCAGCAGCCAAGCCACAGGGGAGAATTCACCCCTCCACTTT.